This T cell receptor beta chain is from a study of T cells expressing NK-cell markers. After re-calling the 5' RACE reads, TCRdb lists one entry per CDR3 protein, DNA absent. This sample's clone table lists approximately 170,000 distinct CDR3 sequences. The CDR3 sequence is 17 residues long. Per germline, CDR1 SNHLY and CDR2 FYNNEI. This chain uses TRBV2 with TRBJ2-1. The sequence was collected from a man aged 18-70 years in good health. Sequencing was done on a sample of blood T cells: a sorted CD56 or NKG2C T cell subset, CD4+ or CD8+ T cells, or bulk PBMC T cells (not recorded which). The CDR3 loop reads CASSEAQRSRIGNEQFF.